This T cell receptor (beta chain) derives from a study of T cell responses to AZD1222 COVID-19 vaccine. Findings and caveats of the study: Clonal diversity may have been underestimated in mostly white British donors.

The CDR3 totals 13 residues. The V and J ends lost 4 bases and 8 bases respectively, with 15 bases between them. Germline V gene lookup returns CDR1 SGHRS and CDR2 YFSETQ. Assay used: immunoSEQ multiplex PCR; TCRdb lists only in-frame clones, some missing. The table includes approximately 64,000 clones, 65% to 85% detected once. This clone was seen just once. Its target is not known. The source material was peripheral blood, sampled on day 0 of AZD1222 vaccination. This TCR derives from an adult in good health. The J gene is TRBJ1-2, the V gene TRBV5-1, with D maybe TRBD1 (5 bases). CDR3 protein: CASSPGPLGGYTF. The CDR3 DNA is TGCGCCAGCAGCCCGGGACCCCTTGGGGGCTACACCTTC.